This TCR beta chain was found in a study of T cell responses to AZD1222 COVID-19 vaccine (dated by TCRdb to about 2021). Describing the broader study: AZD1222 recipients with second doses at about 4 weeks or about 12 weeks were pooled, because spike-specific TCR depth and breadth did not differ between schedules. TCR sequencing was performed for 230 to 250 trial participants, of whom approximately 200 were given two doses of AZD1222 and approximately 25 were given two doses of MenACWY control vaccine. Enrollment into the trials was organized by age into subgroups of 18-55, 56-69 and 70-plus years, and those subgroups contained roughly 150, 30 and 60 TCR-sequenced participants, respectively. What the work shows at the level of the full study, not this receptor alone: Only 5 to 7 AZD1222 recipients were SARS-CoV-2 seropositive at baseline, limiting conclusions about previously exposed vaccinees. The 56-69-year group was small, and its depth increase did not reach significance, likely because of low power. No day 14 peak-response samples were available, so repertoires were characterized only after the peak T cell response. Nearly half of unique spike-specific TCRs reportedly recognized epitopes outside regions mutated in the B.1.351 and B.1.1.7 variants. Participants were mostly white British and included more females than males, and it was suggested by the authors that clonal diversity may have been underestimated. Vaccine-associated CD4 TCRs spanned the whole spike protein, with dominant responses in regions 160-218 and 743-854. After two AZD1222 doses, spike-specific TCR breadth and depth were significantly higher than at day 0 and than in MenACWY recipients.

From the germline V gene, CDR1 is MGHRA and CDR2 is YSYEKL. The CDR3 starts with the cysteine, ends with the phenylalanine, and has 15 residues. CDR3 DNA is the only sequence kept; it has 45 bases, read in frame from the first base. The trim is 0 bases for V and 1 base for J, with a gap of 9 bases between the germline ends. The CDR3 regions of human TCRbeta chains were analyzed by immunosequencing. In the authors' own workflow: TCRs in the repertoires were matched against a reference library of SARS-CoV-2-specific TCRs that had been generated with the MIRA antigen-specificity platform. Breadth meant the fraction of unique TCRs that were SARS-CoV-2-associated, whereas depth meant the fraction of total T cells that were SARS-CoV-2-associated. Using the MIRA data, each spike-specific TCR was mapped to the spike region that the TCR reacts to and placed in a CD4 or CD8 class. Log10-transformed breadth and depth values were compared by one-way ANOVA with Sidak's multiple comparisons tests. The table comes from immuneACCESS by way of TCRdb, which keeps in-frame sequences with V and J called. Part of the clones is missing from these tables; in studies checked, under half for an unresolved V gene and the rest for unknown reasons. That table gives V, J and clone size, and the DNA gave D and trimming. This sample holds 95,000 to 100,000 clones; approximately 90% were observed only once. The leading ten clones occupy 1% to 1.5% of the sample.

This specimen's time point label, per the study, means: baseline before first vaccination. Vaccinee samples came from UK trials COV001 and COV002, including a single-blind randomized controlled phase 2/3 trial of AZD1222 (ChAdOx1 nCoV-19) in healthy adults. For TCRbeta chain sequencing, PBMC samples were collected from trial participants at day 0 and at day 28 after the second dose. A word on this clone: The antigen this receptor binds is unknown. There are no base qualities to consult, and no much larger clone falls within one base.

The input for sequencing was peripheral blood, taken on day 0 of AZD1222 vaccination. Recombination joined TRBV4-1 with TRBJ1-2, with no D gene named confidently. This TCR was recovered from an adult in good health. The sequenced DNA: TGCGCCAGCAGCCAAGATTACCCCATTAACTATGGCTACACCTTC. It codes for CASSQDYPINYGYTF.